This T cell receptor (beta chain) stems from a study of HIV-infected children after antiretroviral therapy interruption. Overall study context: For the interruption arm, samples span week 0 through about 3 years after study end.

This clonotype was seen ten or more times. Trimming shortened V by 7 bases and J by 1 base, and 10 bases separated the two germline ends. The germline V gene encodes CDR1 SQVTM and CDR2 ANQGSEA. This CDR3 contains 12 residues. Sample treatment: PENTA 11 planned treatment interruption arm or continuous ART arm. Unique molecular identifiers were included in an RNA-based 3' RACE TCR library. TCRdb itself ran the 3' RACE reads through MiXCR, one entry per CDR3 protein. This table has 40,000 to 55,000 distinct CDR3 sequences, roughly 4.5% appearing once. Sequences were derived from CD45RA+ CD4+ T cells from PBMCs, pooled from several time points, sampled from a donor given antiretroviral therapy, either interrupted or continuous. Documented subset: naive CD4+ CD45RA+ CD45RO- T cells. This clonotype was sampled from a pool of human donors with HIV. The rearrangement links TRBV29-1 to TRBJ1-1; D unclear. CDR3 amino acids: CSAGNGNTEAFF. The DNA for the CDR3 is TGCAGCGCGGGTAACGGGAACACTGAAGCTTTCTTT.